Below are 30 T cell receptor beta chains sequenced from a single sample in a study of T cell responses to AZD1222 COVID-19 vaccine. Libraries were prepared by immunoSEQ multiplex PCR; TCRdb keeps only in-frame clonotypes and omits some of them. This table has about 150,000 clones, under 95% appearing once. Sequencing used peripheral blood, obtained on day 0 of AZD1222 vaccination. The receptors were gathered from an adult in good health.

The rearrangement joins TRBV12-3 or TRBV12-4 to TRBJ1-5; D not resolved. The CDR3 is 13 residues long. Trimming stripped 2 bases from V and 6 bases from J, with 8 bases between. The CDR3 nucleotides read TGTGCCAGCAGTTTATTAGAGGGTCAGCCCCAGCATTTT. Its protein is CASSLLEGQPQHF.

The chain has TRBV5-1 and TRBJ2-7, with D maybe TRBD1 (8 bases). Per germline, CDR1 SGHRS and CDR2 YFSETQ. This CDR3 has 14 amino acids. Between the trimmed V and J ends, which lost 3 bases and 6 bases, there was a span of 16 bases. CDR3 DNA: TGCGCCAGCAGCTCCGGACAGGGAGGGCGCGAGCAGTACTTC. It is translated as CASSSGQGGREQYF.

The chain is built from TRBV9 and TRBJ2-6; D unresolved. The ends were cut back, 0 bases at V and 0 bases at J, with 7 bases in the middle. Germline V gene data show CDR1 as SGDLS and CDR2 as YYNGEE. This CDR3 region has 16 residues. DNA of the CDR3: TGTGCCAGCAGCGTAGCTCTGGGCTCTGGGGCCAACGTCCTGACTTTC. Its translation: CASSVALGSGANVLTF.

A word on this clone: The sample has other DNA sequences that encode this CDR3 too. CDR3 DNA sequence: TGTGCCAGCAGTTCCCGGTATGGCTACACCTTC. The encoded protein is CASSSRYGYTF. This chain uses TRBV28 with TRBJ1-2, with D hard to call. This CDR3 region has 11 residues. Germline V gives CDR1 MDHEN, CDR2 SYDVKM. The V end was cut by 4 bases, the J end by 5 bases, with 5 bases between.

The V call is TRBV5-6, the J call TRBJ2-2; D gene uncertain. The germline V gene has CDR1 SGHDT and CDR2 YYEEEE. The CDR3 spans 18 residues. Trimming shortened V by 3 bases and J by 4 bases, and 22 bases separated the two germline ends. The CDR3: CASSSDVHGDNVTGELFF. Here the CDR3 DNA reads TGTGCCAGCAGCTCTGATGTACATGGGGATAACGTCACCGGGGAGCTGTTTTTT. The full variable domain, with the rest looked up from reference TRBV5-6 and TRBJ2-2, is DAGVTQSPTHLIKTRGQQVTLRCSPKSGHDTVSWYQQALGQGPQFIFQYYEEEERQRGNFPDRFSGHQFPNYSSELNVNALLLGDSALYLCASSSDVHGDNVTGELFFGEGSRLTVL.

The CDR3 coding sequence is TGTGCCAGCTCACCATTTATACGGAACTATGGCTACACCTTC. As protein: CASSPFIRNYGYTF. J is TRBJ1-2 and V is TRBV18; no clear D. CDR3 length: 14 amino acids. The V and J ends lost 2 bases and 2 bases respectively, with 9 bases between them. CDR1 is KGHSH, CDR2 LQKENI, per germline.

Only one count was recorded for this clone. J is TRBJ1-5 and V is TRBV6-8, with D tentatively TRBD1 (5 bases). V shed 6 bases and J shed 6 bases, with 12 bases lying between them. Germline V lookup: CDR1 MNHGY, CDR2 SAAAGT. The CDR3 runs to 13 residues. CDR3 DNA: TGTGCCAGCAGACGTGACAGAGGTCAGCCCCAGCATTTT. Amino acids: CASRRDRGQPQHF.

The V gene is TRBV9, the J gene TRBJ1-2; D ambiguous. This CDR3 is built from 12 residues. The V and J ends lost 4 bases and 14 bases respectively, with 18 bases between them. The germline V gene encodes CDR1 SGDLS and CDR2 YYNGEE. CDR3 amino acids: CASSSPARAETF. CDR3 DNA sequence: TGTGCCAGCAGCTCCCCCGCCAGAGCGGAAACCTTC.

Points on this clone: Other DNA sequences in this specimen translate into the identical CDR3. This rearrangement joins TRBV4-1 to TRBJ2-7, with TRBD1 matching over 7 bases. From germline, CDR1 is MGHRA and CDR2 YSYEKL. The CDR3 is 15 amino acids. After removal of 10 bases from V and 4 bases from J, the junction contained 16 bases not matched to a gene. The CDR3 loop reads CATTKTRQGNYEQYF. CDR3 in DNA: TGCGCCACCACAAAAACGCGACAGGGTAATTACGAGCAGTACTTC.

J is TRBJ2-1 and V is TRBV19; tentatively, D is TRBD1 (5 bases). Between the trimmed V and J ends, which lost 4 bases and 8 bases, there was a span of 21 bases. Per the germline V gene, CDR1 is LNHDA and CDR2 is SQIVND (reference sequence). The CDR3 has 16 amino acids. The CDR3 sequence is CASSTTVGPGTYEQFF. The DNA for the CDR3 is TGTGCCAGTAGTACGACAGTGGGTCCGGGCACCTATGAGCAGTTCTTC. Combining the CDR3 with reference TRBV19 and TRBJ2-1 gives the whole variable domain DGGITQSPKYLFRKEGQNVTLSCEQNLNHDAMYWYRQDPGQGLRLIYYSQIVNDFQKGDIAEGYSVSREKKESFPLTVTSAQKNPTAFYLCASSTTVGPGTYEQFFGPGTRLTVL.

V usage is TRBV29-1 and J usage is TRBJ2-5, with D maybe TRBD1 (6 bases). This CDR3 spans 17 amino acids. Germline CDR1 is SQVTM and CDR2 is ANQGSEA. Trimming took off 4 bases at V and 9 bases at J, with 30 bases between the two ends. The CDR3: CSVGGFGLGAGLVPQYF. CDR3 DNA: TGCAGCGTTGGAGGGTTCGGATTGGGGGCCGGGCTGGTCCCCCAGTACTTC.

The chain joins TRBV4-1 to TRBJ1-1; tentatively, D is TRBD1 (5 bases). V lost 7 bases and J 1 base, leaving 10 bases between the germline ends. The germline gives CDR1 MGHRA, CDR2 YSYEKL. This CDR3 is built from 13 residues. CDR3 amino acids: CASNWQGNTEAFF. As DNA, the CDR3 is TGCGCCAGCAATTGGCAGGGGAACACTGAAGCTTTCTTT.

The rearrangement joins TRBV5-6 to TRBJ2-1, with 11 bases lining up with TRBD2. The CDR3 sequence is 16 residues long. Trimming at V came to 4 bases and at J to 8 bases, leaving 11 bases not matched to a gene. Per the germline V gene, CDR1 is SGHDT and CDR2 is YYEEEE. CDR3 in amino acids: CASSKLAGVPRDEQFF. Here the CDR3 DNA reads TGTGCCAGCAGCAAACTAGCGGGAGTTCCACGGGATGAGCAGTTCTTC.

This chain links TRBV5-5 with TRBJ1-1; D is possibly TRBD1 (6 bases). The germline CDR1 and CDR2 sequences are SGHKS and YYEKEE (reference sequence). V was pared by 0 bases and J by 7 bases, with 13 bases between. The CDR3 runs 14 residues. The CDR3 here is CASSLASGVDEAFF. The CDR3 DNA follows: TGTGCCAGCAGCTTGGCGTCAGGGGTTGATGAAGCTTTCTTT.

V usage is TRBV30 and J usage is TRBJ1-6; the D is unclear. Germline-derived CDR1 and CDR2 are GTSNPN and SVGIG (reference sequence). The CDR3 consists of 15 residues. Trimming left V 5 bases short and J 9 bases short, with 20 bases between. The CDR3 region has the DNA TGTGCCTGGCACCCGGGCAGTCTTAAGGCTTCACCCCTCCACTTT. It specifies CAWHPGSLKASPLHF.

This chain connects TRBV12-3 or TRBV12-4 to TRBJ1-4, with TRBD1 as a possible D gene (5 bases). The V and J ends lost 6 bases and 4 bases respectively, with 9 bases between them. The CDR3 sequence is 13 residues long. CDR3 DNA: TGTGCCAGCAGAAGGGGTATTAATGAAAAACTGTTTTTT. Translation gives CASRRGINEKLFF.

V and J are TRBV21-1 and TRBJ1-1; the DNA was not compared with TRBD1, the D call given in the table. TRBV21-1 is shown as a pseudogene. The CDR3 loop spans 18 amino acids. The CDR3 loop reads CASSKARQLRKSNTEAFF. In DNA, the CDR3 is TGTGCCAGCAGCAAAGCACGACAACTCCGAAAGTCGAACACTGAAGCTTTCTTT.

This chain links TRBV5-1 with TRBJ2-7; D possibly matches TRBD1 or TRBD2 (5 bases each). This CDR3 has 14 amino acids. Trimming shortened V by 0 bases and J by 2 bases, and 9 bases separated the two germline ends. Germline V gene lookup returns CDR1 SGHRS and CDR2 YFSETQ. The CDR3 loop reads CASSLGLGPYEQYF. The CDR3 nucleotides read TGCGCCAGCAGCTTGGGTTTGGGACCCTACGAGCAGTACTTC.

The genes are TRBV5-1 and TRBJ2-1; 8 bases are shared with TRBD2. Germline CDR1 reads SGHRS; CDR2 reads YFSETQ. V shed 1 base, J shed 0 bases, and the junction held 12 bases outside the gene matches. The CDR3 runs 19 residues. DNA of the CDR3: TGCGCCAGCAGCTTGCGGGAAGTGGCGGGAGGTAGCTCCTACAATGAGCAGTTCTTC. Translating it yields CASSLREVAGGSSYNEQFF.

This clone was counted at least ten times. The rearrangement uses TRBV30 and TRBJ1-5; D unresolved. This CDR3 is 14 amino acids long. The ends were cut back, 3 bases at V and 4 bases at J, with 13 bases in the middle. CDR1 and CDR2 from the germline V gene are GTSNPN and SVGIG (reference sequence). As DNA, the CDR3 is TGTGCCTGGAGCTCCGGACGGGGTAATCAGCCCCAGCATTTT. It translates to CAWSSGRGNQPQHF.

This clone was seen just once. The chain recombines TRBV5-6 with TRBJ2-2, with TRBD2 as a possible D gene (5 bases). Germline-derived CDR1 and CDR2 are SGHDT and YYEEEE. The germline V and J ends were trimmed by 0 bases and 7 bases, with 10 bases remaining between them. The CDR3 sequence is 14 residues long. CDR3 sequence reads: CASSLAARGGELFF. DNA of the CDR3: TGTGCCAGCAGCTTGGCAGCCCGGGGCGGGGAGCTGTTTTTT.

The chain carries TRBV28 and TRBJ1-4; D is uncertain. CDR1 is MDHEN, CDR2 SYDVKM, per germline. Trimming took 7 bases from V and 8 from J, leaving 20 bases between them. This CDR3 has 15 residues. The CDR3 nucleotides read TGTGCCAGCAAAACCCTCGGGAGCCCAATAGAAAAACTGTTTTTT. As protein: CASKTLGSPIEKLFF.

The chain's CDR3 is CASSAPRTGVKDNSPLHF. The DNA for the CDR3 is TGTGCCAGCAGTGCGCCACGGACAGGGGTGAAAGATAATTCACCCCTCCACTTT. The chain has TRBV9 and TRBJ1-6; TRBD1 aligns across 9 bases. CDR1 SGDLS and CDR2 YYNGEE come from the germline V gene. This CDR3 spans 18 amino acids. V was clipped by 5 bases and J by 5 bases; unmatched bases: 14.

The chain has TRBV10-3 and TRBJ1-2; D is undetermined. CDR1 ENHRY and CDR2 SYGVKD come from the germline V gene. The CDR3 loop spans 13 amino acids. Between the trimmed V and J ends, which lost 3 bases and 3 bases, there was a span of 8 bases. The CDR3 DNA is TGTGCCATCAGTGACTCATGGCACTATGGCTACACCTTC. Amino acid sequence: CAISDSWHYGYTF.

In its sample, this clone was seen once. This chain connects TRBV6-5 to TRBJ2-1; 9 nucleotides match TRBD2. The CDR3 consists of 13 residues. V lost 6 bases and J lost 10; bases outside the gene matches: 7. Germline V CDR1 and CDR2: MNHEY, SVGAGI. Written as DNA, the CDR3 is TGTGCCAGCAGCCGACCTGGGACTAGCGAGCAGTTCTTC. Translation: CASSRPGTSEQFF.

This clone has just a few counts. The sample holds other DNA sequences that translate to the same CDR3. The chain recombines TRBV29-1 with TRBJ2-3; no reliable D call. Germline assignment: CDR1 SQVTM and CDR2 ANQGSEA. Trimming shortened V by 3 bases and J by 3 bases, and 1 base separated the two germline ends. The CDR3 has 10 residues. The CDR3 is CSVDTDTQYF. CDR3 DNA sequence: TGCAGCGTTGATACAGATACGCAGTATTTT.

This chain connects TRBV7-6 to TRBJ1-2; tentative D call: TRBD1 (5 bases). Trimming pared 3 bases from V and 0 bases from J, leaving 11 bases between. Germline CDR1 and CDR2: SGHVS and FNYEAQ. The CDR3 is 15 residues long. The CDR3 bases are TGTGCCAGCAGCTTCCGGGACCGACCTAACTATGGCTACACCTTC. It translates to CASSFRDRPNYGYTF.

Concerning this clone itself: The sample holds other DNA sequences that translate to the same CDR3. The chain employs TRBV7-2 and TRBJ2-1, with a weak D call TRBD1 (7 bases). Trimming cost V 5 bases and J 4 bases, with 12 bases left between them. Germline V CDR1 and CDR2: SGHTA, FQGNSA. The CDR3 is 14 residues long. The CDR3 nucleotides read TGTGCCAGCAGCCCGCAGGGGGGTTACAATGAGCAGTTCTTC. Translation: CASSPQGGYNEQFF.

The V and J genes are TRBV7-9 and TRBJ2-7; D unresolved. Looked up from germline, CDR1 is SEHNR and CDR2 is FQNEAQ (reference sequence). V was cut by 0 bases and J by 2 bases, with 11 bases left in between. This CDR3 has 15 residues. The DNA of the CDR3 is TGTGCCAGCAGCTTAGCTGTAGGTCTCGCCTACGAGCAGTACTTC. This codes for CASSLAVGLAYEQYF.

The genes are TRBV19 and TRBJ2-5; no clear D gene. The ends were cut back, 5 bases at V and 5 bases at J, with 6 bases in the middle. The CDR3 is 11 residues long. CDR1 is LNHDA and CDR2 is SQIVND in the germline V gene (reference sequence). The CDR3, as DNA: TGTGCCAGTAGTTCCGGGGAGACCCAGTACTTC. Encoded protein: CASSSGETQYF.